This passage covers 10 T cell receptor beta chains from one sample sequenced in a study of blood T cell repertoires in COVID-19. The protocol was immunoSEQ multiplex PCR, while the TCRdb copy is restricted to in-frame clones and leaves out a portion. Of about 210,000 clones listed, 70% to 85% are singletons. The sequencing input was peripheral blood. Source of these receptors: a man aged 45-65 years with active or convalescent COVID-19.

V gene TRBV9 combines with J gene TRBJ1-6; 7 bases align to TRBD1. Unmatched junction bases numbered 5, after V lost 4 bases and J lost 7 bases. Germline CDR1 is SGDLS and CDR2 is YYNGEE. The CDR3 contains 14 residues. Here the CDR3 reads CASSLDRANSPLHF. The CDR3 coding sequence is TGTGCCAGCAGCCTAGACAGGGCAAATTCACCCCTCCACTTT.

The CDR3 loop reads CASRPGTMREQYF. Written as DNA, the CDR3 is TGTGCCAGCAGGCCCGGGACTATGCGCGAGCAGTACTTC. The chain links TRBV6-5 to TRBJ2-7; 7 bases agree with TRBD2. Trimming removed 6 bases from V and 6 bases from J; junction bases left unmatched: 8. The CDR3 is 13 residues long. Germline CDR1 and CDR2: MNHEY and SVGAGI.

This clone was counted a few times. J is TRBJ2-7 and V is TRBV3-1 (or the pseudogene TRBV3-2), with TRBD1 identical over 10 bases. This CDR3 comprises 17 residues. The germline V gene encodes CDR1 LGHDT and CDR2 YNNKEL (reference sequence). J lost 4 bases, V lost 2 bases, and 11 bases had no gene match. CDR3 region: CASSQNRTGGRTYEQYF. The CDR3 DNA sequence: TGTGCCAGCAGCCAAAACCGGACAGGGGGAAGAACTTACGAGCAGTACTTC.

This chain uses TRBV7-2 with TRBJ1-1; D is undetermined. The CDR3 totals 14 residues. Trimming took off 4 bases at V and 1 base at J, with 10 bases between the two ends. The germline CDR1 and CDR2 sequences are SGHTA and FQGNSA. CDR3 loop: CASSSHHANTEAFF. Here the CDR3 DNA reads TGTGCCAGCAGCTCACACCACGCGAACACTGAAGCTTTCTTT.

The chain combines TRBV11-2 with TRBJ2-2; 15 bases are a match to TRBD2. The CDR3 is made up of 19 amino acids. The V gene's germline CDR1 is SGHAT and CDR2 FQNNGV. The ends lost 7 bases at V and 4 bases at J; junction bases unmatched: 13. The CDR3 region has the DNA TGTGCCAGCACCCCCCCACCGGGACTAGCGGGGGGCGTCACCGGGGAGCTGTTTTTT. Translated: CASTPPPGLAGGVTGELFF.

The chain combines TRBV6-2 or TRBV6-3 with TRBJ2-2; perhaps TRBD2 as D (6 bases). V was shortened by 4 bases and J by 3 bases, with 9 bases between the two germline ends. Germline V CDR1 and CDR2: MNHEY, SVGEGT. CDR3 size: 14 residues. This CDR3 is CASSSGLHTGELFF. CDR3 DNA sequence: TGTGCCAGCAGTTCGGGACTTCACACCGGGGAGCTGTTTTTT.

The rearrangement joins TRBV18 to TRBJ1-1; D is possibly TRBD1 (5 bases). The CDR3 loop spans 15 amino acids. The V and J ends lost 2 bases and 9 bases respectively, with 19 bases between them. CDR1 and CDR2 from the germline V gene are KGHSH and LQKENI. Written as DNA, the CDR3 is TGTGCCAGCTCACCAAATTCCGGGACTCTTTCCCAAGCTTTCTTT. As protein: CASSPNSGTLSQAFF.

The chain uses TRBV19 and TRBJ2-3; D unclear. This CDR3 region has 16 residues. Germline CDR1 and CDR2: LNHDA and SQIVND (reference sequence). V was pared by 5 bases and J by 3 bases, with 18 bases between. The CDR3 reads CASSLTGPLLTDTQYF. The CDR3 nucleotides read TGTGCCAGTAGTTTAACGGGTCCTCTCCTGACAGATACGCAGTATTTT.

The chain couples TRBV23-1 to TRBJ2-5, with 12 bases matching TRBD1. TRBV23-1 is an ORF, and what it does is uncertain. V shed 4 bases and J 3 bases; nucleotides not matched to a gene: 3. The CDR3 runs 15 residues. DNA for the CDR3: TGCGCCAGCAGTCGCGGGACAGGGGGCGAAGAGACCCAGTACTTC. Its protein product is CASSRGTGGEETQYF.

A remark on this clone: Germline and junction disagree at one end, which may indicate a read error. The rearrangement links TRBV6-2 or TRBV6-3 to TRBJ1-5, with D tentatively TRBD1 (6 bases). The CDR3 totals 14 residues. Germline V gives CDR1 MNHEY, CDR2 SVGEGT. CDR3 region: CASSYLDSTQPQHF. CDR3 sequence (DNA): TGTGCCAGCAGTTACTTGGACAGCACTCAGCCCCAGCATTTT.